These 7 T cell receptor beta chains originate from one sample sequenced in a study of T cells in Graves' hyperthyroidism and ophthalmopathy. Researchers amplified the TCR beta CDR3 regions from RNA transcripts. During a first-round RT-PCR of the TCR CDR3, the HTBI primer set was used. TCRdb processed the multiplex PCR reads anew with MiXCR; each CDR3 protein has one entry. The sample has about 290,000 distinct CDR3 sequences, approximately 17% seen once. Sequenced sample: blood. Receptor source: a young man with Graves' hyperthyroidism.

The chain has TRBV4-3 and TRBJ2-7; a possible D gene is TRBD2 (6 bases). CDR3 length: 14 residues. CDR1 and CDR2 from the germline V gene are LGHNA and YSLEER. Trimming removed 1 base at V and 12 bases at J, with 19 bases between. The CDR3 is CASSQGGTPLQPYF. The CDR3 nucleotides are TGCGCCAGCAGCCAAGGGGGGACTCCCCTACAACCGTACTTC.

The table lists this clonotype with many counts. The chain couples TRBV6-1 to TRBJ1-1, with a possible D match to TRBD1 (5 bases). Germline V gene lookup returns CDR1 MNHNS and CDR2 SASEGT. The CDR3 has 13 residues. Trimming pared 8 bases from V and 3 bases from J, leaving 13 bases between. Here the CDR3 DNA reads TGTGCCAGCTATGGACATCCGGACACTGAAGCTTTCTTT. This translates into CASYGHPDTEAFF.

This clonotype was observed many times. This sequence joins TRBV29-1 and TRBJ2-2; no clear D. Trimming shortened V by 5 bases and J by 6 bases, and 10 bases separated the two germline ends. The CDR3 extends over 12 amino acids. The V gene's germline CDR1 is SQVTM and CDR2 ANQGSEA. The CDR3 bases are TGCAGCGTTACACAGAAGGCCGGGGAGCTGTTTTTT. Its translation is CSVTQKAGELFF.

This clonotype was seen repeatedly, ten times or more. The chain carries TRBV5-8 and TRBJ2-7; 9 bases align to TRBD1. The CDR3 has 16 residues. Germline V gives CDR1 SGHTS, CDR2 YDEGEE. Trimming cost V 6 bases and J 6 bases; bases outside gene matches: 16. CDR3 DNA sequence: TGTGCCAGCACCAAGTCGGGGGGACAGGGAGGAGTCGAGCAGTACTTC. Encoded protein: CASTKSGGQGGVEQYF.

This clonotype was detected ten times or more. The CDR3 DNA follows: TGTGCCAGCAGCCCCCAGCTGAGGGGGCATCCCTATGGCTACACCTTC. This codes for CASSPQLRGHPYGYTF. This chain connects TRBV11-2 to TRBJ1-2, with 7 bases that match TRBD1. Germline CDR1 and CDR2: SGHAT and FQNNGV. V lost 5 bases, J lost 4 bases, and 13 bases stayed unmatched. The CDR3 extends over 16 amino acids.

The chain uses TRBV7-3 and TRBJ1-6; TRBD1 aligns across 11 bases. V lost 0 bases to trimming and J lost 7 bases; unmatched junction nucleotides: 2. This CDR3 is 16 amino acids long. CDR1 SGHTA and CDR2 FQGTGA come from the germline V gene. CDR3 in amino acids: CASSLTGQGDNSPLHF. CDR3 DNA: TGTGCCAGCAGCTTAACGGGACAGGGGGACAATTCACCCCTCCACTTT.

The chain recombines TRBV11-2 with TRBJ2-1; 10 positions match TRBD2. J was trimmed by 5 bases and V by 7 bases; bases with no gene match: 8. The CDR3 is 15 amino acids. CDR1 SGHAT and CDR2 FQNNGV come from the germline V gene. The chain's CDR3 is CASNPGTSVNNEQFF. The DNA of the CDR3 is TGTGCCAGCAACCCCGGGACTAGCGTCAACAATGAGCAGTTCTTC.